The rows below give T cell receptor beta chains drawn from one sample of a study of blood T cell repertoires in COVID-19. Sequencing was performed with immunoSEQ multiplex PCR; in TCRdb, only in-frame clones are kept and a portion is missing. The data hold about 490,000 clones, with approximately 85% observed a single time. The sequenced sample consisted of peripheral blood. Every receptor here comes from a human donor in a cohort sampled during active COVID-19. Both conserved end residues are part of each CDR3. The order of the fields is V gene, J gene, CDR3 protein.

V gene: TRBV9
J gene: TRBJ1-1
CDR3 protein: CASSVLGGGTEAFF

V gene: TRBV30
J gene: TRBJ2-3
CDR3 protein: CALRAGLSTDTQYF

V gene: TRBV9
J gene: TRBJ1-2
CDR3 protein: CASSRGVESYTF

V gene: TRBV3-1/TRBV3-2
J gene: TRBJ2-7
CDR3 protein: CASSQSGREREQYF

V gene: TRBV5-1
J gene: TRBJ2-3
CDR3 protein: CASSSGIFTSTDTQYF

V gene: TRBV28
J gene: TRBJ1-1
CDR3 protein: CASSPGQTPTEAFF

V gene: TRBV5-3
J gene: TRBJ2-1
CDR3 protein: CARSCPSGSDNEQFF

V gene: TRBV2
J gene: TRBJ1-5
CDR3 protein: CASSEATDRGQPQHF

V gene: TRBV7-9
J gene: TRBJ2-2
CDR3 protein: CASSSVGVFPGELFF

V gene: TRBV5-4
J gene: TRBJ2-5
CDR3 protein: CASRGLPAETQYF

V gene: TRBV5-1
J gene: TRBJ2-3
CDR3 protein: CASSSGTPLIDTQYF

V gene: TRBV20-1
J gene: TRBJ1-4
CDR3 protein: CSASPTGVQEKLFF

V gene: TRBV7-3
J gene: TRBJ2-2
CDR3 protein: CASSLRTTGELFF

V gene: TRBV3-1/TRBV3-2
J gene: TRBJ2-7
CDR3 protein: CASLPLFSGPHEQYF

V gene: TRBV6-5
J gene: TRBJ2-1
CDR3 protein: CASSLRLAGGPHEQFF